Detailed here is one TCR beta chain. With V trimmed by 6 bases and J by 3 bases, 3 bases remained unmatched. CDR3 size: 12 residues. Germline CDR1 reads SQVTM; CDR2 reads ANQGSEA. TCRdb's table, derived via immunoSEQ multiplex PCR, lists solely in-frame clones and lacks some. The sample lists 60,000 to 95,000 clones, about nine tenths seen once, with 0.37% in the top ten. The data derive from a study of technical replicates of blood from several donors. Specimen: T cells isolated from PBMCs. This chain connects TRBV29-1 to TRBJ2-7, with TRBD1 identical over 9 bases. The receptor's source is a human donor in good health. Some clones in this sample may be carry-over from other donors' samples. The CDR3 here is CSVATGGYEQYF. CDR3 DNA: TGCAGCGTCGCGACAGGGGGCTACGAGCAGTACTTC.